This T cell receptor beta chain is drawn from a study of cytomegalovirus exposure and HLA in healthy donors. Regarding the study as a whole: In vitro assays verified that three CMV-associated chains recognized CMV antigens specifically. In an earlier analysis, most TCR beta V segments were productive about 87% or about 30% of the time. It was reported that the classifier diagnosed cytomegalovirus status with high specificity and sensitivity in both the original and validation cohorts. Other equally common chains were less clonally expanded than HLA-associated TCR beta chains, a later analysis showed.

In germline, CDR1 is SNHLY, CDR2 FYNNEI. V was trimmed by 5 bases and J by 0 bases, leaving 10 bases between them. The CDR3 runs to 15 residues. The PCR employed 60 Vbeta primers together with 13 Jbeta primers. Sequencing used immunoSEQ multiplex PCR; TCRdb keeps in-frame clones, though not all of them. The sample records under 200,000 clones, 77% being singletons. With regard to this clone: Antigen: not known.

Sequencing used PBMCs. The source of this sequence is a man aged 45-60 years in good health and CMV-seropositive. The chain recombines TRBV2 with TRBJ2-2, with a possible D match to TRBD2 (5 bases). CDR3 residues: CASSRDNSNTGELFF. The CDR3 bases are TGTGCCAGCAGTCGGGATAACTCGAACACCGGGGAGCTGTTTTTT.